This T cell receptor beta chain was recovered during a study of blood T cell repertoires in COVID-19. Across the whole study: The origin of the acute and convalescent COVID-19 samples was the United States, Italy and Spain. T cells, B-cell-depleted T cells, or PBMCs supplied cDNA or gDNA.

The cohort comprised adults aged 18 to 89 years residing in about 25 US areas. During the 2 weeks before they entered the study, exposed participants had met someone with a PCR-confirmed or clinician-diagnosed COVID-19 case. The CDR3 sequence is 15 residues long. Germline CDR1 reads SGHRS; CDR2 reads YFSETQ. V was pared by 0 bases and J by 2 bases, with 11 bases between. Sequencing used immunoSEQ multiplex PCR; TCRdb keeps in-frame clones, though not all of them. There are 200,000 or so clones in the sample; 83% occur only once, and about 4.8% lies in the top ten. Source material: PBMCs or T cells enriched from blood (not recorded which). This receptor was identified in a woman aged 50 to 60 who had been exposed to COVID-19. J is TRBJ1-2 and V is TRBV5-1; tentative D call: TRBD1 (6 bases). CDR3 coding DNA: TGCGCCAGCAGCTTGGCCGGGACATCGAACTATGGCTACACCTTC. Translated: CASSLAGTSNYGYTF.